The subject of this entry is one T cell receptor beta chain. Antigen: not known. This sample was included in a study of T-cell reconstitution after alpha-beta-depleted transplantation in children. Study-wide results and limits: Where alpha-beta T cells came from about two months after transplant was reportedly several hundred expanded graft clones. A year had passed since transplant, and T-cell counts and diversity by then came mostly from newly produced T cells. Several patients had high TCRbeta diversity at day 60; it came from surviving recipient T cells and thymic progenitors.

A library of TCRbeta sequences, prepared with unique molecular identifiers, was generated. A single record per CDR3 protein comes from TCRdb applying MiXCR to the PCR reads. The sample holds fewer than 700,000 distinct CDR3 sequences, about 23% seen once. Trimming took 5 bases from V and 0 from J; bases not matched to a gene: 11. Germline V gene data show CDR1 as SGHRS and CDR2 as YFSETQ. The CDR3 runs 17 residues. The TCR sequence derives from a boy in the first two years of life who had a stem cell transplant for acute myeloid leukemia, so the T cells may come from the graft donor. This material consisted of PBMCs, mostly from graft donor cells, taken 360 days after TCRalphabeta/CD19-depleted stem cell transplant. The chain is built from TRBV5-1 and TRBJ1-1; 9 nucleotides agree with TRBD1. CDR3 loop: CASSPQGALGMNTEAFF. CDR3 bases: TGCGCCAGCAGTCCACAGGGGGCCCTAGGCATGAACACTGAAGCTTTCTTT. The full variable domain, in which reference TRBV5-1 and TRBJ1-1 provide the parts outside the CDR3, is KAGVTQTPRYLIKTRGQQVTLSCSPISGHRSVSWYQQTPGQGLQFLFEYFSETQRNKGNFPGRFSGRQFSNSRSEMNVSTLELGDSALYLCASSPQGALGMNTEAFFGQGTRLTVV.